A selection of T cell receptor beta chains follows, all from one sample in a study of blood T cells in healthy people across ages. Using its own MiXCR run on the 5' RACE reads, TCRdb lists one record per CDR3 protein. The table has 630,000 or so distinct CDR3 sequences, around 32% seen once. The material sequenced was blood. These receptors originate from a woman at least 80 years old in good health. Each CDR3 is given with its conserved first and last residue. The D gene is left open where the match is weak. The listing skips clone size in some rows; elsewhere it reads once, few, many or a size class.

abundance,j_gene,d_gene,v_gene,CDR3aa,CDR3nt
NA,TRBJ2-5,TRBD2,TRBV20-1,CSAPGILAGGLQYF,TGCAGTGCCCCCGGGATACTAGCGGGGGGACTCCAGTACTTC
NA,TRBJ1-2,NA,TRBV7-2,CASSLDLSLGIIGYTF,TGTGCCAGCAGCTTAGACTTATCGTTGGGCATTATCGGCTACACCTTC
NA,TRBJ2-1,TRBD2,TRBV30,CAWTSGYNEQFF,TGTGCCTGGACTAGCGGGTACAATGAGCAGTTCTTC
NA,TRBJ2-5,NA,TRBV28,CAIKGLETQYF,TGTGCCATCAAGGGTTTGGAGACCCAGTACTTC
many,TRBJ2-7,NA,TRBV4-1,CASSQGTSYEQYF,TGCGCCAGCAGCCAAGGGACATCCTACGAGCAGTACTTC
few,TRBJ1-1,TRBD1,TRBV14,CASSQETWTGGYNTEAFF,TGTGCCAGCAGCCAAGAAACATGGACAGGGGGCTATAACACTGAAGCTTTCTTT
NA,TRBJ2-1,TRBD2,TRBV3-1,CASSQGSGLAPYNEQFF,TGTGCCAGCAGCCAAGGATCGGGACTAGCGCCTTACAATGAGCAGTTCTTC
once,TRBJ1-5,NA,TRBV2,CASSEQGYNQPQHF,TGTGCCAGCAGTGAGCAGGGCTACAATCAGCCCCAGCATTTT
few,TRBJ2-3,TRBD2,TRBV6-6,CASSPSGRRSTSNTQYF,TGTGCCAGCAGTCCTAGCGGGAGGAGATCCACCTCTAATACGCAGTATTTT
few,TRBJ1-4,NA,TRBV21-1,CASPGDLNEKLFF,TGTGCCAGCCCGGGCGATCTTAATGAAAAACTGTTTTTT
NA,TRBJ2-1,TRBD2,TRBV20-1,CSAKNRASGVNEQFF,TGCAGTGCTAAAAATCGGGCTAGCGGAGTGAATGAGCAGTTCTTC
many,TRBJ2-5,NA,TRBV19,CASSSVGLETQYF,TGTGCCAGTAGCTCCGTGGGTCTGGAGACCCAGTACTTC
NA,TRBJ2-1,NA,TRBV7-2,CVSSRGRTASYEQFF,TGTGTCAGCAGCCGGGGTCGGACAGCCTCCTACGAGCAGTTCTTC
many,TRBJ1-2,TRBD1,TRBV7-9,CASSTGQGLYGYTF,TGTGCCAGCAGCACCGGACAGGGGCTTTATGGCTACACCTTC
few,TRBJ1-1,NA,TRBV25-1,CASRESGLMNTEAFF,TGTGCCAGCCGGGAGAGCGGCCTCATGAACACTGAAGCTTTCTTT
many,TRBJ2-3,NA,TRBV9,CASSASPAPDTQYF,TGTGCCAGCAGCGCGAGCCCAGCCCCCGATACGCAGTATTTT
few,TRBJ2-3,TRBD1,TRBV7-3,CASSLGGTGVPDTQYF,TGTGCCAGCAGCCTCGGGGGGACAGGGGTGCCAGATACGCAGTATTTT
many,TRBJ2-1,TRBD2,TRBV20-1,CSASLRGAGDEQFF,TGCAGTGCTAGTCTGCGGGGGGCCGGGGATGAGCAGTTCTTC
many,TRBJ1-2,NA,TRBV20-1,CSTRALQYGYTF,TGCAGTACCAGGGCCCTTCAGTATGGCTACACCTTC
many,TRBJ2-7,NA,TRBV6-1,CASSVVYYEQYF,TGTGCCAGCAGTGTAGTCTACTACGAGCAGTACTTC